The clone carrying this T cell receptor (beta chain) was recorded at least ten times. This entry belongs to a study of T cells after yellow fever vaccination. General study findings and limits: Few clonotypes appeared in both CD4 and CD8 compartments.

5'RACE template switching added a universal primer site and UMIs to TCR cDNA. TCRdb used MiXCR to reprocess the 5' RACE reads, holding one entry per CDR3 protein. This sample has 25,000 to 40,000 distinct CDR3 sequences, with approximately 6.6% found just once. V was clipped by 0 bases and J by 0 bases, with 14 bases between them. The V gene's germline CDR1 is MGHRA and CDR2 YSYEKL. The CDR3 covers 17 residues. The TCR comes from a man aged 18 to 30 who received the YFV17D yellow fever vaccine. Material: PBMCs, either bulk or a sorted T-cell subset (CD4+, CD8+, memory, or dextramer-sorted; not recorded which), obtained on the day of the first yellow fever vaccination. This sequence joins TRBV4-1 and TRBJ1-1, with D possibly being TRBD1 (5 bases). Here the CDR3 DNA reads TGCGCCAGCAGCCAAGAGAGTGGGGGTGGCATGAACACTGAAGCTTTCTTT. This codes for CASSQESGGGMNTEAFF.